The entry below gives a single TCR beta chain sequence along with its context. Other DNA sequences of this sample code for an identical CDR3. The record originates from a study of blood T cell repertoires in COVID-19. Study in general: Sites in the United States, Italy and Spain provided acute and convalescent COVID-19 samples. The analysed material was cDNA or gDNA that came from T cells, B-cell-depleted T cells, or PBMCs.

Original processing methods: Reference gene primer amplification gave nucleated cell count estimates. The table came from immunoSEQ multiplex PCR; TCRdb's copy has only in-frame clones and leaves some out. V, J and clone size are taken as reported in that table, and D and trimming were inferred from the DNA itself. The sample lists 35,000 to 40,000 clones, about 90% occurring once. This CDR3 spans 14 amino acids. CDR1 LNHNV and CDR2 YYDKDF come from the germline V gene (reference sequence). Trimming took 5 bases from V and 4 from J; bases not matched to a gene: 7. Sequences were obtained from peripheral blood. V gene TRBV15 combines with J gene TRBJ1-2; 7 bases align to TRBD1. This TCR derives from a man aged 55 to 69 with COVID-19, enrolled during active disease. The CDR3 nucleotides are TGTGCCACCAGCGAAGGCAGGGGGATCTATGGCTACACCTTC. This translates into CATSEGRGIYGYTF.